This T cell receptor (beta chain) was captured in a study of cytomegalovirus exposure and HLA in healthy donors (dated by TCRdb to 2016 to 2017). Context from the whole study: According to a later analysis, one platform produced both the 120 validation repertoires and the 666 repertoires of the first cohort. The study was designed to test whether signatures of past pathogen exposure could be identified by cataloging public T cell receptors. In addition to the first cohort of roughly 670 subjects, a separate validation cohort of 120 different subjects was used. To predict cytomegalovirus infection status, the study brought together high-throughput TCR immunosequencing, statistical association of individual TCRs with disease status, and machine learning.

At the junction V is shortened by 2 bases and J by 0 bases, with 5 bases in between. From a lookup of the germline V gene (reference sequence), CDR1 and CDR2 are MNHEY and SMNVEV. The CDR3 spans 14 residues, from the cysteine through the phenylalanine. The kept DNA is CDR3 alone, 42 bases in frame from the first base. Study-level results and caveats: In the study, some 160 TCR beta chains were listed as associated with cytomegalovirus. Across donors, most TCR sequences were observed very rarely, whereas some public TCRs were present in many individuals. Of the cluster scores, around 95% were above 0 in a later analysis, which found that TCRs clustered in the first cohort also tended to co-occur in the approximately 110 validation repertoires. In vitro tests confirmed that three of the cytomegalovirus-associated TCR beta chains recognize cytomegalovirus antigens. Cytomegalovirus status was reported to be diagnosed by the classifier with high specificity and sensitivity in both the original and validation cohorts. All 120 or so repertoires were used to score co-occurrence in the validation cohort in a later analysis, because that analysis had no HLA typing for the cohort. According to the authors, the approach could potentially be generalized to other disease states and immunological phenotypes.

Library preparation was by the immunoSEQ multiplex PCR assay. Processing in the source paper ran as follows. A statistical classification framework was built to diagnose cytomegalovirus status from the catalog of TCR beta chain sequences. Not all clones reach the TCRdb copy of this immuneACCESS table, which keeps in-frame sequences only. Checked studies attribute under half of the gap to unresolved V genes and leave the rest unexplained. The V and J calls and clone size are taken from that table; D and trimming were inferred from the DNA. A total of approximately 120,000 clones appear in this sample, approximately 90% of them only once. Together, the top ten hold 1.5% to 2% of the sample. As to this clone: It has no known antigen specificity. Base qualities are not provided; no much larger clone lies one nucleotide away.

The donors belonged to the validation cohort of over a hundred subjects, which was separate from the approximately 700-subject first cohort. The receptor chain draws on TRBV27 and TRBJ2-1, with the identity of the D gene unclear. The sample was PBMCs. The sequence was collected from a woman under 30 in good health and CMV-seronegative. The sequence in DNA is TGTGCCAGCAGTTTAGGCAGCTCCTACAATGAGCAGTTCTTC. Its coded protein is CASSLGSSYNEQFF.